The 2 T cell receptor beta chains reported below all come from one sample, sequenced in a study of identical twins. TCRdb analysed the 5' RACE reads with MiXCR anew, one entry per CDR3 protein. The sample has under 300,000 distinct CDR3 sequences, approximately 8.6% seen once. This sample was also put to use in a study of yellow fever vaccine responses in identical twins.

Sequenced material: CD8+ T cells sorted from blood. The receptors here all came from a woman between 18 and 29 years old in good health.

This clonotype occurred a few times. This chain uses TRBV6-5 with TRBJ2-3; 7 bases align to TRBD1. The germline V gene encodes CDR1 MNHEY and CDR2 SVGAGI. There are 17 residues in the CDR3. Trimming removed 4 bases from V and 0 bases from J; junction bases left unmatched: 10. CDR3 nucleotides: TGTGCCAGCAGTTTACTGAACAGGGGTACTAGCACAGATACGCAGTATTTT. Translation: CASSLLNRGTSTDTQYF.

The rearrangement uses TRBV12-3 or TRBV12-4 and TRBJ2-1, with TRBD2 matching over 7 bases. This CDR3 comprises 16 residues. The trim removed 0 bases at V and 8 bases at J, leaving 10 bases unmatched. The CDR3 nucleotides are TGTGCCAGCAGTTTAGCGCGGGGCGGGAGTGGGTATGAGCAGTTCTTC. Its protein is CASSLARGGSGYEQFF.